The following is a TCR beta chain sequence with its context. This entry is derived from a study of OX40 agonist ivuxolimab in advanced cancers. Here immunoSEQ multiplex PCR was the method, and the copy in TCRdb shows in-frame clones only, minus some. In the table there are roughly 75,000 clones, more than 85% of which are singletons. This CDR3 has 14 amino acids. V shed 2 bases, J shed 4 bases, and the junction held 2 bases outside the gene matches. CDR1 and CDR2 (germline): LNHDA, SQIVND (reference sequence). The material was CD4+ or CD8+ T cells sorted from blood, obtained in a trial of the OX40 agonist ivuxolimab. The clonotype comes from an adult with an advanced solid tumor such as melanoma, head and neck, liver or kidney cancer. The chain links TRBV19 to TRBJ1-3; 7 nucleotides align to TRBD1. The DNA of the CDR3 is TGTGCCAGTAGTATAACAGGGGTCGGAAACACCATATATTTT. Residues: CASSITGVGNTIYF.